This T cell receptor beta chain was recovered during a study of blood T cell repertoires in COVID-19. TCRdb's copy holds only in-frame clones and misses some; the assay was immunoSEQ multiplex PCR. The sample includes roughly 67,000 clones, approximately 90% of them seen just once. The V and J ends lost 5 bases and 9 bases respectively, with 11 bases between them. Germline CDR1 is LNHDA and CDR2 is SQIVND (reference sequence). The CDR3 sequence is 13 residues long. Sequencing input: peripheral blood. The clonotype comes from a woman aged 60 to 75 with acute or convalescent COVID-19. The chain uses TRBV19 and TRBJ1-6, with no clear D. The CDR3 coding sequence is TGTGCCAGTAGTGATCCCGGTGGTTCACCCCTCCACTTT. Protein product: CASSDPGGSPLHF.